The entry below describes one TCR beta chain. Its antigen is not known. The primer mix had 60 Vbeta and 13 Jbeta primers. Source study methods: A later analysis counted roughly 74 million unique TCR beta chains, 9.5 million to 12 million shared. Repertoires were generated with immunoSEQ multiplex PCR, while TCRdb's copy carries only in-frame clones and drops some. V, J and clone size derive from that table, while D and trimming were established from the DNA sequence. This table holds 160,000 or so clones, more than 65% found once. The data are from a study of cytomegalovirus exposure and HLA in healthy donors. Points from the study as a whole: Some highly shared sequence variants likely arose as a pipeline artifact.

The clonotype originates from a man under 40 in good health and CMV-seronegative. Sequencing was done on a sample of PBMCs.

The CDR3: CASTSARDSPLHF. The CDR3 nucleotides are TGTGCCAGCACCTCAGCGAGGGATTCACCCCTCCACTTT. The chain carries TRBV6-5 and TRBJ1-6; no clear D gene. The CDR3 loop spans 13 amino acids. Germline V lookup: CDR1 MNHEY, CDR2 SVGAGI. Between the trimmed V and J ends, which lost 7 bases and 8 bases, there was a span of 12 bases.